The next 21 T cell receptor beta chains were all read from a single sample in a study of CD8 T cells in ankylosing spondylitis. TCRdb passed the 5' RACE reads through MiXCR, listing each CDR3 protein once. Of about 110,000 distinct CDR3 sequences listed, around 24% are singletons. The source material was synovial fluid, either unsorted or a sorted T cell fraction (not recorded which). These receptors were obtained from a male donor with ankylosing spondylitis.

The chain joins TRBV27 to TRBJ1-1; maybe TRBD1 (5 bases). This CDR3 spans 14 amino acids. The germline gives CDR1 MNHEY, CDR2 SMNVEV (reference sequence). V was shortened by 4 bases and J by 3 bases, with 12 bases between the two germline ends. The DNA for the CDR3 is TGTGCCAGCAGTTACTCAGGGTCGGACACTGAAGCTTTCTTT. It encodes CASSYSGSDTEAFF.

This clonotype was counted a few times. This rearrangement joins TRBV2 to TRBJ2-7, with D possibly being TRBD1 (6 bases). Deletions cut 1 base from V and 6 bases from J, with 10 bases between. Germline loops: CDR1 SNHLY, CDR2 FYNNEI. This CDR3 has 13 amino acids. The CDR3 DNA reads as TGTGCCAGCAGTGAAGACAGGGTTCCCGAGCAGTACGTC. Its protein product is CASSEDRVPEQYV.

There are a few counts of this clonotype. The chain is built from TRBV10-3 and TRBJ2-3, with 10 bases identical to TRBD2. The CDR3 covers 16 residues. The trim removed 5 bases at V and 0 bases at J, leaving 5 bases unmatched. The germline V gene has CDR1 ENHRY and CDR2 SYGVKD. The CDR3 protein is CAISSSTSGSTDTQYF. CDR3 nucleotides: TGTGCCATCAGTTCTTCGACTAGCGGGAGCACAGATACGCAGTATTTT.

This clonotype was seen a handful of times. The chain links TRBV10-3 to TRBJ1-5; D is undetermined. Trimming left V 8 bases short and J 12 bases short, with 23 bases between. CDR1 and CDR2 from the germline V gene are ENHRY and SYGVKD. The CDR3 has 14 amino acids. The chain's CDR3 is CAIAEGMVGRLQHF. CDR3 coding DNA: TGTGCCATCGCAGAAGGGATGGTGGGCAGGCTCCAGCATTTT.

This clonotype was picked up a small number of times. The chain employs TRBV5-1 and TRBJ2-7, with D hard to call. The ends were cut back, 1 base at V and 0 bases at J, with 5 bases in the middle. Per the germline V gene, CDR1 is SGHRS and CDR2 is YFSETQ. This CDR3 spans 13 amino acids. In nucleotides, the CDR3 is TGCGCCAGCAGCTTGCTCCCCTCCTACGAGCAGTACGTC. Residues: CASSLLPSYEQYV.

This clonotype was detected many times. The chain recombines TRBV4-1 with TRBJ2-1; perhaps TRBD1 as D (5 bases). CDR1 is MGHRA, CDR2 YSYEKL, per germline. V lost 4 bases, J lost 1 base, and 8 bases lay in between. The CDR3 totals 14 residues. The CDR3 is CASSPRQSYNEQFF. The CDR3 nucleotides are TGCGCCAGCAGCCCGAGACAGTCCTACAATGAGCAGTTCTTC.

The genes are TRBV11-3 and TRBJ2-5, with D hard to call. The V gene's germline CDR1 is SGHNT and CDR2 YENEEA. This CDR3 has 12 amino acids. Deletions cut 1 base from V and 5 bases from J, with 5 bases between. The CDR3 nucleotides are TGTGCCAGCAGCTTAGGGTGGGAGACCCAGTACTTC. Translation: CASSLGWETQYF.

This clonotype was counted only a few times. This chain joins TRBV20-1 and TRBJ1-6; D is possibly TRBD1 (5 bases). The CDR3 is 15 residues long. In germline, CDR1 is DFQATT, CDR2 SNEGSKA (reference sequence). V lost 0 bases and J 8 bases, leaving 14 bases between the germline ends. CDR3 sequence: CSARELRGEDSPLHF. The DNA for the CDR3 is TGCAGTGCTAGAGAGCTTCGGGGGGAGGATTCACCCCTCCACTTT.

This clonotype was counted many times. The chain links TRBV29-1 to TRBJ2-3, with TRBD2 matching over 13 bases. CDR1 SQVTM and CDR2 ANQGSEA come from the germline V gene. The V and J ends lost 0 bases and 4 bases, in that order; junction bases with no gene match: 10. This CDR3 spans 18 amino acids. The chain's CDR3 is CSVEDTSGRALFADTQYF. CDR3 DNA: TGCAGCGTTGAAGACACTAGCGGGAGGGCCCTTTTCGCAGATACGCAGTATTTT.

V gene TRBV12-3 or TRBV12-4 combines with J gene TRBJ2-3; D gene ambiguous. V shed 11 bases and J shed 5 bases, with 11 bases lying between them. This CDR3 contains 11 residues. DNA of the CDR3: TGTGCCGCGGCGATGGGAGATACGCAGTATTTT. This encodes CAAAMGDTQYF.

This clonotype appeared a few times. The chain has TRBV20-1 and TRBJ2-3; 7 bases are shared with TRBD2. CDR1 is DFQATT, CDR2 SNEGSKA, per germline (reference sequence). The CDR3 is made up of 15 amino acids. Unmatched junction bases numbered 3, after V lost 0 bases and J lost 0 bases. The CDR3 nucleotides read TGCAGTGCTAGAGATGGGGGGGAAAGCACAGATACGCAGTATTTT. Translated, it gives CSARDGGESTDTQYF.

Here the CDR3 DNA reads TGTGCCAACGGACAGGGACCAGAAGCTGAAGCTTTCTTT. It encodes CANGQGPEAEAFF. The V call is TRBV10-3, the J call TRBJ1-1, with 8 bases that match TRBD1. The CDR3 loop spans 13 amino acids. CDR1 and CDR2 from the germline V gene are ENHRY and SYGVKD. After removal of 10 bases from V and 6 bases from J, the junction contained 10 bases not matched to a gene.

This clonotype was recorded a few times. The chain carries TRBV3-1 and TRBJ1-5; D unresolved. The germline V gene has CDR1 LGHDT and CDR2 YNNKEL (reference sequence). This CDR3 region has 15 residues. Trimming pared 5 bases from V and 5 bases from J, leaving 16 bases between. CDR3 sequence (DNA): TGTGCCAGCAGCAGGGAATGGGGAAGAGATCAGCCCCAGCATTTT. Translated: CASSREWGRDQPQHF.

This clonotype was recorded a few times. This chain connects TRBV18 to TRBJ2-5; D gene ambiguous. CDR3 length equals 14 residues. Germline loops: CDR1 KGHSH, CDR2 LQKENI. Trimming pared 3 bases from V and 5 bases from J, leaving 13 bases between. The CDR3 spells CASSPEVLRETQYF. Here the CDR3 DNA reads TGTGCCAGCTCACCGGAAGTCCTCCGGGAGACCCAGTACTTC.

This clonotype was observed a few times. The chain links TRBV19 to TRBJ1-1, with no clear D. The CDR3 covers 13 residues. V was cut by 7 bases and J by 0 bases, with 9 bases left in between. Per germline, CDR1 LNHDA and CDR2 SQIVND (reference sequence). The CDR3 sequence: CASIQLVNTEAFF. CDR3 nucleotide sequence: TGTGCCAGTATCCAATTGGTGAACACTGAAGCTTTCTTT.

This clonotype has a handful of counts. The CDR3 sequence is CASSLWATKDKNIQYF. CDR3 sequence (DNA): TGCGCCAGCAGCTTGTGGGCTACGAAGGACAAAAACATTCAGTACTTC. The chain recombines TRBV5-1 with TRBJ2-4; no clear D. The CDR3 contains 16 residues. V gave up 1 base and J gave up 3 bases, with 14 bases separating them. CDR1 is SGHRS and CDR2 is YFSETQ in the germline V gene.

In its sample, this clonotype was seen a few times. The chain recombines TRBV12-5 with TRBJ2-1; 14 nucleotides match TRBD2. Germline CDR1 LGHNT, CDR2 FRNRAP. The trim removed 6 bases at V and 5 bases at J, leaving 9 bases unmatched. This CDR3 has 17 residues. CDR3: CASGPGTSGSLHNEQFF. The DNA for the CDR3 is TGTGCTAGTGGCCCGGGGACTAGCGGGAGCCTCCACAATGAGCAGTTCTTC.

The V call is TRBV27, the J call TRBJ2-1; no clear D gene. Germline-derived CDR1 and CDR2 are MNHEY and SMNVEV (reference sequence). Between the trimmed V and J ends, which lost 5 bases and 9 bases, there was a span of 11 bases. This CDR3 contains 12 residues. CDR3 nucleotide sequence: TGTGCCAGCAGTCTAGATAAGGTTGAGCAGTTCTTC. It specifies CASSLDKVEQFF.

This clonotype turned up a few times. The rearrangement uses TRBV5-1 and TRBJ1-1, with 7 bases that match TRBD1. Per the germline V gene, CDR1 is SGHRS and CDR2 is YFSETQ. The CDR3 covers 15 residues. V lost 4 bases to trimming and J lost 1 base; unmatched junction nucleotides: 7. This CDR3 is CASSKRQGKNTEAFF. As DNA, the CDR3 is TGCGCCAGCAGCAAAAGACAGGGTAAGAACACTGAAGCTTTCTTT.

Only a few counts were recorded for this clonotype. The chain has TRBV4-2 and TRBJ2-1; possibly TRBD1 or TRBD2 for D (6 bases each). The CDR3 runs 16 residues. V lost 0 bases and J 5 bases, leaving 14 bases between the germline ends. Germline CDR1 and CDR2: LGHNA and YNFKEQ. CDR3: CASSQEFSGQHNEQFF. The CDR3 DNA reads TGTGCCAGCAGCCAAGAGTTTAGCGGACAGCACAATGAGCAGTTCTTC.

This clonotype turned up a few times. J is TRBJ2-7 and V is TRBV2; TRBD2 matches 9 bases. Germline loops: CDR1 SNHLY, CDR2 FYNNEI. The CDR3 has 13 amino acids. With 8 bases clipped from V and 7 bases from J, the junction kept 9 bases outside the gene matches. For the CDR3, the DNA is TGTGCCAGCGAAAAGGGACTAGCAAGTGAGCAGTACTTC. Encoded protein: CASEKGLASEQYF. Based on the CDR3 plus reference TRBV2 and TRBJ2-7, the full variable domain is EPEVTQTPSHQVTQMGQEVILRCVPISNHLYFYWYRQILGQKVEFLVSFYNNEISEKSEIFDDQFSVERPDGSNFTLKIRSTKLEDSAMYFCASEKGLASEQYFGPGTRLTVT.